The clone carrying this T cell receptor beta chain appeared a few times. What it recognizes is unknown. This CDR3 has 14 residues. Looked up from germline, CDR1 is ENHRY and CDR2 is SYGVKD. V dropped 10 bases and J dropped 10; count of bases not matched to a gene: 12. The sample originates from a study of T cell repertoires in cytomegalovirus infection. Findings of the study overall: Dominating the ex vivo response were HLA-C-restricted CMV-specific TCR beta clonotypes. Cumulative frequency of public TCR beta families picked out carriers of CMV plus the relevant HLA.

One entry per CDR3 protein results from TCRdb running MiXCR on the reads. This sample has about 55,000 distinct CDR3 sequences, with around a fifth found just once. The origin of this receptor is a human donor in good health (CMV status not recorded). Some clones in this sample may be carry-over from other donors' samples. Sequenced material: CD8+ T cells from cultured PBMCs, taken from culture after CMV antigen stimulation. The rearrangement joins TRBV10-3 to TRBJ2-1; 11 bases map to TRBD1. The CDR3 sequence: CATRSGQGVGEQFF. The DNA of the CDR3 is TGTGCCACCCGGTCGGGACAGGGGGTTGGCGAGCAGTTCTTC.